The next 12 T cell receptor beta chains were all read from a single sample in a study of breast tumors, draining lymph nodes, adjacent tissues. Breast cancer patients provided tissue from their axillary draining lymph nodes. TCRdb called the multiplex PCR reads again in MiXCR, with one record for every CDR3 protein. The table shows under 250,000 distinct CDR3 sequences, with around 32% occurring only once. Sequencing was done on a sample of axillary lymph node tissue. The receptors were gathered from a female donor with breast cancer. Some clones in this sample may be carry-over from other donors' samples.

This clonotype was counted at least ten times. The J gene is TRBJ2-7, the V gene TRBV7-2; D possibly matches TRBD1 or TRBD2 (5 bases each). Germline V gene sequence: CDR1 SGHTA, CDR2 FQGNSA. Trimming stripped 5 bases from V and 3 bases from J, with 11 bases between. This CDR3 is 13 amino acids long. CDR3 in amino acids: CASSIGTDYEQYF. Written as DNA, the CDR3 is TGTGCCAGCAGCATAGGGACCGACTACGAGCAGTACTTC.

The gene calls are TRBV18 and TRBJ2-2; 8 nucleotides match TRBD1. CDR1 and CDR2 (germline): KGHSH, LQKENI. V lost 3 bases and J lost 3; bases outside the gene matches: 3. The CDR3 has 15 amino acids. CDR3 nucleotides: TGTGCCAGCTCACCGACAGGGGCCCACACCGGGGAGCTGTTTTTT. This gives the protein CASSPTGAHTGELFF. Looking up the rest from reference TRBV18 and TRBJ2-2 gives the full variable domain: NAGVMQNPRHLVRRRGQEARLRCSPMKGHSHVYWYRQLPEEGLKFMVYLQKENIIDESGMPKERFSAEFPKEGPSILRIQQVVRGDSAAYFCASSPTGAHTGELFFGEGSRLTVL.

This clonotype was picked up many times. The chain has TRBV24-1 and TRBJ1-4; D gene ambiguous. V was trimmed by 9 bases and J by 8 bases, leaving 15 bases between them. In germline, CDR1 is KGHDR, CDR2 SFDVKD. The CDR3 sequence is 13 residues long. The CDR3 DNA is TGTGCCACCTACCGGAGCCGCGGGGAAAAACTGTTTTTT. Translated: CATYRSRGEKLFF.

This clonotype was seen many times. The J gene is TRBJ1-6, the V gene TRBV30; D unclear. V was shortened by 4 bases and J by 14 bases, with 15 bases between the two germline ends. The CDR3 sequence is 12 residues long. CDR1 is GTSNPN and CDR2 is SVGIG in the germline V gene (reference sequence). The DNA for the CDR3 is TGTGCCTGGAACCCCCCGGCCGGGGCCCTCCACTTT. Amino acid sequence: CAWNPPAGALHF.

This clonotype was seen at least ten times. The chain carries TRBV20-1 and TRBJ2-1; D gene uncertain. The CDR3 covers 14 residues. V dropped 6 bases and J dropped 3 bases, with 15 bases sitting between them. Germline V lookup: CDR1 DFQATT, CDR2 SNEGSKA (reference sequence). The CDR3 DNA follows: TGCAGTGCCCCCGGTGGTACCTACTACAATGAGCAGTTCTTC. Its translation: CSAPGGTYYNEQFF.

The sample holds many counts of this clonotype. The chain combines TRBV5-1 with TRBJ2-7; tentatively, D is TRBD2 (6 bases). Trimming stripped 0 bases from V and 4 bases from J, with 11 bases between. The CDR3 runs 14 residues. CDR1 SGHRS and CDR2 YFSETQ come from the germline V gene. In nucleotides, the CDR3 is TGCGCCAGCAGCTTGGGACTAGGAGTTTACGAGCAGTACTTC. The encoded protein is CASSLGLGVYEQYF.

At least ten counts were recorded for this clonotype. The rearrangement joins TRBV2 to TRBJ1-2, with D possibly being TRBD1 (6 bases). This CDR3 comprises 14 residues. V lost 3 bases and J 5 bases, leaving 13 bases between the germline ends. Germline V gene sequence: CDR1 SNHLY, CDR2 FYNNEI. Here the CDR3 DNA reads TGTGCCAGCAGTGACCACTTAGGGGGTTATGGCTACACCTTC. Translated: CASSDHLGGYGYTF.

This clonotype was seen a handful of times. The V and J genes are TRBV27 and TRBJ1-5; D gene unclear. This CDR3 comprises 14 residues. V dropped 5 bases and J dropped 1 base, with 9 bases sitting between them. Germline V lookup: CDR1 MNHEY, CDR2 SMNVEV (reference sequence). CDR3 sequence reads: CASSPRRSNQPQHF. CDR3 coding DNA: TGTGCCAGCAGTCCCCGTCGCAGCAATCAGCCCCAGCATTTT.

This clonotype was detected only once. DNA for the CDR3: TGTGCCACCGGACGAACTAGCGGTCACAATGAGCAGTTCTTC. It translates to CATGRTSGHNEQFF. The rearrangement joins TRBV15 to TRBJ2-1, with 8 bases identical to TRBD2. The CDR3 spans 14 residues. The ends lost 8 bases at V and 5 bases at J; junction bases unmatched: 8. Germline V CDR1 and CDR2: LNHNV, YYDKDF (reference sequence).

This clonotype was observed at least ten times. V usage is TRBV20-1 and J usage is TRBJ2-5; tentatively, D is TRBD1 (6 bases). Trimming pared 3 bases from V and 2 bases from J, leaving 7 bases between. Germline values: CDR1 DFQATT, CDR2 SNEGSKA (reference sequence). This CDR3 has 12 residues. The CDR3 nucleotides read TGCAGTGCTAGCGGGACACAAGAGACCCAGTACTTC. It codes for CSASGTQETQYF.

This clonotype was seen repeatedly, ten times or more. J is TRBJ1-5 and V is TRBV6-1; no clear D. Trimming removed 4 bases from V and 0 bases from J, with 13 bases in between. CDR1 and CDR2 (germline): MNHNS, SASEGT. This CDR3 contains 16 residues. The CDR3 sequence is CASSVVWTVSNQPQHF. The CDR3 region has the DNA TGTGCCAGCAGTGTAGTATGGACGGTTAGCAATCAGCCCCAGCATTTT.

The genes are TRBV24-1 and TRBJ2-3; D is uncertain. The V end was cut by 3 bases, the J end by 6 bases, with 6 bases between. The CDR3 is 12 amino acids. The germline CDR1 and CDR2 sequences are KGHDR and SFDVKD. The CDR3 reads CATSDTRDTQYF. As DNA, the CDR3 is TGTGCCACCAGTGATACCAGGGATACGCAGTATTTT.